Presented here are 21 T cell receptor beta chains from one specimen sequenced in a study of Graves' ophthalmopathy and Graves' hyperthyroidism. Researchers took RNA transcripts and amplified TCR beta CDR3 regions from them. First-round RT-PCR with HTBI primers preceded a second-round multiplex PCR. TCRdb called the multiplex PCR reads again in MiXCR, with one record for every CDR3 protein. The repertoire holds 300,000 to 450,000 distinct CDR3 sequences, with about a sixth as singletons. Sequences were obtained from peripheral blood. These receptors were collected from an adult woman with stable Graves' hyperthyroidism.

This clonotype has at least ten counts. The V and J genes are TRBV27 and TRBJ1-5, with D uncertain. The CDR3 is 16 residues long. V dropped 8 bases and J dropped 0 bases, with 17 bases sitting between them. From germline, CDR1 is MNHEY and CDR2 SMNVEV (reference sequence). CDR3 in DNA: TGTGCCAGCGGAGACGCCCGGTTGAGTAGCAATCAGCCCCAGCATTTT. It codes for CASGDARLSSNQPQHF.

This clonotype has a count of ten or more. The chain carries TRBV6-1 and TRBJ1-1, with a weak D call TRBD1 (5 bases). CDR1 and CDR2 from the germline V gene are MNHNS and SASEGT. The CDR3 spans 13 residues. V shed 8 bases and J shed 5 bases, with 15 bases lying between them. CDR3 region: CASGGARGTEAFF. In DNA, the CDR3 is TGTGCCAGCGGAGGGGCGAGAGGGACTGAAGCTTTCTTT.

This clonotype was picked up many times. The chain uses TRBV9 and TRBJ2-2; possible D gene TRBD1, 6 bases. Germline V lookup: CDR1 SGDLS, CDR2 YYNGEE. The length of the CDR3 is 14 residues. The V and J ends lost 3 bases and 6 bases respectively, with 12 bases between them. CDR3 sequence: CASSETGFPGELFF. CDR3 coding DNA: TGTGCCAGCAGCGAAACAGGGTTCCCCGGGGAGCTGTTTTTT.

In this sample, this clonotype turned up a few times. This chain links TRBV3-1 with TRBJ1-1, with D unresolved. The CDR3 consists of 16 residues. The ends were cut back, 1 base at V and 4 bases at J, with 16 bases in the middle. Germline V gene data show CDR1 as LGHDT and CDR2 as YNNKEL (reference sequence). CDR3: CASSQGITSGSTEAFF. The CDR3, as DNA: TGTGCCAGCAGCCAAGGTATAACTTCGGGGTCCACTGAAGCTTTCTTT. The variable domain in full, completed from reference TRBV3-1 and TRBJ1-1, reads DTAVSQTPKYLVTQMGNDKSIKCEQNLGHDTMYWYKQDSKKFLKIMFSYNNKELIINETVPNRFSPKSPDKAHLNLHINSLELGDSAVYFCASSQGITSGSTEAFFGQGTRLTVV.

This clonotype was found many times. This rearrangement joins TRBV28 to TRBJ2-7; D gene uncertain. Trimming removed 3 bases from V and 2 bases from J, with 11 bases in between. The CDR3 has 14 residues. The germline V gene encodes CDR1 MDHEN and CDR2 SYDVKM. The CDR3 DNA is TGTGCCAGCAGTTTGTACCGGGTCCCCTACGAGCAGTACTTC. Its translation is CASSLYRVPYEQYF. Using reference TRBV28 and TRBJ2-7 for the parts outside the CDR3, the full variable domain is DVKVTQSSRYLVKRTGEKVFLECVQDMDHENMFWYRQDPGLGLRLIYFSYDVKMKEKGDIPEGYSVSREKKERFSLILESASTNQTSMYLCASSLYRVPYEQYFGPGTRLTVT.

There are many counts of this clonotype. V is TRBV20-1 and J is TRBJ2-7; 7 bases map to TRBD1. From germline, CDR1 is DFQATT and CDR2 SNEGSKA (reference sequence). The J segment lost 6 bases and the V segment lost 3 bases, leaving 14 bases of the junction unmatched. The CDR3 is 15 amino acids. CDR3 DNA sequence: TGCAGTGCTAGTATTCCGGGACAGATTTCCCCCGAGCAGTACTTC. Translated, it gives CSASIPGQISPEQYF.

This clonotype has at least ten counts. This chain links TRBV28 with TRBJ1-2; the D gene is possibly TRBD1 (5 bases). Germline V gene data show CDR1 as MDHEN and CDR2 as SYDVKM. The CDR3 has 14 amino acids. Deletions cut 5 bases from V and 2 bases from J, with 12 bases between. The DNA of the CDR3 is TGTGCCAGCAGTGACGTGACAGAAAACTATGGCTACACCTTC. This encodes CASSDVTENYGYTF.

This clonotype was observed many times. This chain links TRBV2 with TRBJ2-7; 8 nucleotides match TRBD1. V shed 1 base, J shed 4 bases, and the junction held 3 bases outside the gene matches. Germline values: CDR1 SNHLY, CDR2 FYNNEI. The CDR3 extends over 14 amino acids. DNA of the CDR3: TGTGCCAGCAGTGAAGAAACAGGGGGGTACGAGCAGTACTTC. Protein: CASSEETGGYEQYF. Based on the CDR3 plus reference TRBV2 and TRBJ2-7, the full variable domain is EPEVTQTPSHQVTQMGQEVILRCVPISNHLYFYWYRQILGQKVEFLVSFYNNEISEKSEIFDDQFSVERPDGSNFTLKIRSTKLEDSAMYFCASSEETGGYEQYFGPGTRLTVT.

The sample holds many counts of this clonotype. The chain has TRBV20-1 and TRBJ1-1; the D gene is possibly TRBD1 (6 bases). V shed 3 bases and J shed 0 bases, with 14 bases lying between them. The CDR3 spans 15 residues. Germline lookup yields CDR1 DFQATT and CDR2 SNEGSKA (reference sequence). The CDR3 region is CSASSQGMMNTEAFF. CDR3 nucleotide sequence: TGCAGTGCTAGCAGTCAGGGGATGATGAACACTGAAGCTTTCTTT.

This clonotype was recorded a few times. CDR3 in amino acids: CASSLWSGGSRGRSEQYF. The CDR3 nucleotides read TGTGCCAGCAGCTTGTGGAGTGGGGGGAGCAGGGGAAGGTCCGAGCAGTACTTC. This chain links TRBV11-1 with TRBJ2-7; D possibly uses TRBD1 or TRBD2 (6 bases each). Germline V CDR1 and CDR2: SGHAT, FQDESV (reference sequence). The V and J ends lost 3 bases and 6 bases respectively, with 27 bases between them. The CDR3 loop spans 18 amino acids.

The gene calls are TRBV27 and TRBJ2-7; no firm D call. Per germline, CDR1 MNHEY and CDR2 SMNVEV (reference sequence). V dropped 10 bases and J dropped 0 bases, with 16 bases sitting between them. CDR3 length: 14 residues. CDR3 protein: CATRLNLPSYEQYF. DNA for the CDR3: TGTGCCACCCGTCTCAACCTCCCCTCCTACGAGCAGTACTTC.

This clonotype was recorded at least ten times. CDR3 coding DNA: TGTGCCAGCAGGTACCCGCCGAGTCACGAGCAGTACTTC. Protein sequence: CASRYPPSHEQYF. The chain joins TRBV6-2 or TRBV6-3 to TRBJ2-7; D unclear. This CDR3 contains 13 residues. The V and J ends lost 6 bases and 5 bases respectively, with 14 bases between them. Germline loops: CDR1 MNHEY, CDR2 SVGEGT.

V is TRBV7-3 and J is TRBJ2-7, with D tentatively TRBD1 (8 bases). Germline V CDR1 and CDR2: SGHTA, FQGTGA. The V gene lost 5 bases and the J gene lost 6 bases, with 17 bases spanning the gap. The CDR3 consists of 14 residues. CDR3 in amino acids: CASSPQGGESEQYF. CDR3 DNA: TGTGCCAGCAGCCCACAGGGGGGGGAGTCCGAGCAGTACTTC.

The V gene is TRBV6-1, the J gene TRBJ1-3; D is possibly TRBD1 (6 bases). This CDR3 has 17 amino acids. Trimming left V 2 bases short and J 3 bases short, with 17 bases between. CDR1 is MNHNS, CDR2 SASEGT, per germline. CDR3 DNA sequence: TGTGCCAGCAGTGAAAACAGAGGGGGGCGCGGTGGAAACACCATATATTTT. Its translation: CASSENRGGRGGNTIYF.

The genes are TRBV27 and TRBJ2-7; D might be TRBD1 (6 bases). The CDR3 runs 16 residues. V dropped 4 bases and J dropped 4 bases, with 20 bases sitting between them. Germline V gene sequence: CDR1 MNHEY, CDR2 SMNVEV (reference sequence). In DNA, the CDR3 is TGTGCCAGCAGTTCCCCAACCGGGACAACCGCATACGAGCAGTACTTC. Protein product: CASSSPTGTTAYEQYF.

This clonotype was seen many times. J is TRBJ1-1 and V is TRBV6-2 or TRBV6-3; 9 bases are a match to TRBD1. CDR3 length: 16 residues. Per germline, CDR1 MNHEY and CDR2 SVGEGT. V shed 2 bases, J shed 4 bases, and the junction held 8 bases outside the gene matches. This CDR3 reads CASSYEGQGRGTEAFF. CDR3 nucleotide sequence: TGTGCCAGCAGTTACGAGGGACAGGGACGGGGCACTGAAGCTTTCTTT.

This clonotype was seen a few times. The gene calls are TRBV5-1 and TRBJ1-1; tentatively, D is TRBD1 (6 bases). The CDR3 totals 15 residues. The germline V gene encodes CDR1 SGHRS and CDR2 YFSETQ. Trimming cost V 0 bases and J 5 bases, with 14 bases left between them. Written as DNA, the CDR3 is TGCGCCAGCAGCTTGGCGGGGGGCGCGGGGACTGAAGCTTTCTTT. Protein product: CASSLAGGAGTEAFF.

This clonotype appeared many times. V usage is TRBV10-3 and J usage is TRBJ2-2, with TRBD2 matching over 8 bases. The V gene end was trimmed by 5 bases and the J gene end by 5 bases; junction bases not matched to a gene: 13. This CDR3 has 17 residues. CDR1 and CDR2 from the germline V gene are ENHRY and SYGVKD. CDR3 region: CAISRGSGSLSTGELFF. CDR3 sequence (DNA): TGTGCCATCAGTCGGGGAAGCGGGAGCCTTTCAACCGGGGAGCTGTTTTTT.

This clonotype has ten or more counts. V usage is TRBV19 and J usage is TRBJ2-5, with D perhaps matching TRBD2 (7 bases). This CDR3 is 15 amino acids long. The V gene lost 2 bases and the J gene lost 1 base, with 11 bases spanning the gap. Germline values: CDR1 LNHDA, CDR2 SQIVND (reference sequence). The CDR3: CASSIWGGLQETQYF. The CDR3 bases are TGTGCCAGTAGTATATGGGGGGGCCTCCAAGAGACCCAGTACTTC.

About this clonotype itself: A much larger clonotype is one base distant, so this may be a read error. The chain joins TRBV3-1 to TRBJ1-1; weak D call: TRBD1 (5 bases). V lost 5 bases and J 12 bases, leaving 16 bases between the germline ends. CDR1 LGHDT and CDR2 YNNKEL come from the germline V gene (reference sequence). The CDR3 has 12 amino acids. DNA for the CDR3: TGTGCCAGCAGCTGGCTCAGAGGGGAATCTTTCTTT. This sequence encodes CASSWLRGESFF. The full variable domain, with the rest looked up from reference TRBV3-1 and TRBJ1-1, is DTAVSQTPKYLVTQMGNDKSIKCEQNLGHDTMYWYKQDSKKFLKIMFSYNNKELIINETVPNRFSPKSPDKAHLNLHINSLELGDSAVYFCASSWLRGESFFGQGTRLTVV.

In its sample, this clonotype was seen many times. DNA of the CDR3: TGTGCCAGCAGGGTACAGGGGGACTACGAGCAGTACTTC. It translates to CASRVQGDYEQYF. The J gene is TRBJ2-7, the V gene TRBV12-3 or TRBV12-4, with 8 bases identical to TRBD1. Unmatched junction bases numbered 4, after V lost 6 bases and J lost 3 bases. This CDR3 contains 13 residues.